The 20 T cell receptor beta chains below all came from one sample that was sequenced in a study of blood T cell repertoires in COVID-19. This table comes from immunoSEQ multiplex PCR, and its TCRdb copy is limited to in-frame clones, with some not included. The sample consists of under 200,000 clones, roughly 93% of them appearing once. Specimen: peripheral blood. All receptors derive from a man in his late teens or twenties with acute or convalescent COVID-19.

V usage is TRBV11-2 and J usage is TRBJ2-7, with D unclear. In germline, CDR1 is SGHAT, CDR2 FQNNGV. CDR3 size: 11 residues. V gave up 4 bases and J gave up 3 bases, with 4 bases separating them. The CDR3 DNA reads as TGTGCCAGCAGCTCTAGCTACGAGCAGTACTTC. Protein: CASSSSYEQYF.

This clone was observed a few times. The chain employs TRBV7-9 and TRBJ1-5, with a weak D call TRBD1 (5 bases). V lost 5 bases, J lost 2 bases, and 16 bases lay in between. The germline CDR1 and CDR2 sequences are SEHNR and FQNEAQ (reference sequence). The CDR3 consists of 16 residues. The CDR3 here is CASSPPGGMGNQPQHF. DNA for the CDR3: TGTGCCAGCAGCCCACCTGGGGGGATGGGCAATCAGCCCCAGCATTTT.

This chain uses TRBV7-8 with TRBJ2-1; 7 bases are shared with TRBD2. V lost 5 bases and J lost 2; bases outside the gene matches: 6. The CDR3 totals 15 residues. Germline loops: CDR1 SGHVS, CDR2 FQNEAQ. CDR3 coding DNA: TGTGCCAGCAGCGCCAGCGGGACCACCTACAATGAGCAGTTCTTC. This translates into CASSASGTTYNEQFF.

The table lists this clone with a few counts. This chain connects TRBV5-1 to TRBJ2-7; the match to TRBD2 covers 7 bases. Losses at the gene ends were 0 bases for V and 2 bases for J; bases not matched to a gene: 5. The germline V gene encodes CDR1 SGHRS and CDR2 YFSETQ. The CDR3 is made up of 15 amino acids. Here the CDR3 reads CASSLGGSGPYEQYF. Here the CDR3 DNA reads TGCGCCAGCAGCTTGGGTGGTAGCGGGCCCTACGAGCAGTACTTC.

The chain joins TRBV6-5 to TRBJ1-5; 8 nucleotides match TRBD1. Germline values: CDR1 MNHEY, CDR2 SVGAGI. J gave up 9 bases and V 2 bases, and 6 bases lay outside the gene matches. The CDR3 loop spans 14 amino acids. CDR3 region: CASSYGQGYLPQHF. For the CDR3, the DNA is TGTGCCAGCAGTTACGGACAGGGATATCTGCCCCAGCATTTT.

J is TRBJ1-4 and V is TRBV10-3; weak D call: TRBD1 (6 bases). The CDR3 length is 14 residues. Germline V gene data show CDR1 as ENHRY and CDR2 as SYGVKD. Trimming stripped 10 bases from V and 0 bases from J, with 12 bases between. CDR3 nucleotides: TGTGCCACCAAGGGGGGGCCAACTAATGAAAAACTGTTTTTT. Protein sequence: CATKGGPTNEKLFF.

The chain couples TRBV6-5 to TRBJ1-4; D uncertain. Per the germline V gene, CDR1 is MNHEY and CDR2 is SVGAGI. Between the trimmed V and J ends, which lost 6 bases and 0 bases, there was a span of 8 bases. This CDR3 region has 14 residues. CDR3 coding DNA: TGTGCCAGCAGCCTCGGGGCAACTAATGAAAAACTGTTTTTT. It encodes CASSLGATNEKLFF.

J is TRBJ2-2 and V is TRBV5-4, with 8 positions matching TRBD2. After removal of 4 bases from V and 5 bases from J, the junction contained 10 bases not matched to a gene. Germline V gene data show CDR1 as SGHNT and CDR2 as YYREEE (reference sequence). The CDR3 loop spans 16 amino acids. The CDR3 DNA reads TGTGCCAGCAGCCGAACCGGGACTAGTTCGACCGGGGAGCTGTTTTTT. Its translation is CASSRTGTSSTGELFF. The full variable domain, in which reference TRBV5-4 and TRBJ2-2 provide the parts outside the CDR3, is ETGVTQSPTHLIKTRGQQVTLRCSSQSGHNTVSWYQQALGQGPQFIFQYYREEENGRGNFPPRFSGLQFPNYSSELNVNALELDDSALYLCASSRTGTSSTGELFFGEGSRLTVL.

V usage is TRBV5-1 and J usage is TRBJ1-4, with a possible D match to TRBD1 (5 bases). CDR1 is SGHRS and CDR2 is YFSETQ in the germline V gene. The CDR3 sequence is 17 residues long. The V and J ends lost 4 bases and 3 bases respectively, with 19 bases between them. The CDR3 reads CASSPQGSQGANEKLFF. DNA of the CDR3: TGCGCCAGCAGCCCCCAAGGCTCCCAGGGTGCTAATGAAAAACTGTTTTTT.

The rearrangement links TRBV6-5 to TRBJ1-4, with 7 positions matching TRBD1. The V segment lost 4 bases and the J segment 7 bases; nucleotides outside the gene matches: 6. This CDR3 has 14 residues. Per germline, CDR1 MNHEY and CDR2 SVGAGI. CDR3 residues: CASSSQGYGEKLFF. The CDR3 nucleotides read TGTGCCAGCAGTTCACAGGGGTACGGTGAAAAACTGTTTTTT.

CDR3 sequence: CASGLVGGGDFYYGYTF. In nucleotides, the CDR3 is TGTGCTAGTGGTTTGGTAGGCGGGGGTGATTTTTATTATGGCTACACCTTC. The chain recombines TRBV12-5 with TRBJ1-2, with D tentatively TRBD1 (5 bases). The V gene lost 0 bases and the J gene lost 5 bases, with 19 bases spanning the gap. The CDR3 spans 17 residues. CDR1 LGHNT and CDR2 FRNRAP come from the germline V gene.

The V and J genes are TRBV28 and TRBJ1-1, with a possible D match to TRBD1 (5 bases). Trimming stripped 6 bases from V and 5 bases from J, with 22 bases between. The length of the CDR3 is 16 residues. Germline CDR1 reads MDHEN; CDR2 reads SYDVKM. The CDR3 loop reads CASRRVGRVVETEAFF. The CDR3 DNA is TGTGCCAGCAGACGGGTCGGCAGGGTGGTAGAAACTGAAGCTTTCTTT.

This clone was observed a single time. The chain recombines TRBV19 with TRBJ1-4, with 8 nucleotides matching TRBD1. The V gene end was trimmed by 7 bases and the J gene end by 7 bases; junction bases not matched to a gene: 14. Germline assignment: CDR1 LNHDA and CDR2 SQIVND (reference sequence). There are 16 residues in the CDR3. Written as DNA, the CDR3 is TGTGCCAGTACCCCAGGAGGGAACAGGGGGGCTGAAAAACTGTTTTTT. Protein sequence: CASTPGGNRGAEKLFF.

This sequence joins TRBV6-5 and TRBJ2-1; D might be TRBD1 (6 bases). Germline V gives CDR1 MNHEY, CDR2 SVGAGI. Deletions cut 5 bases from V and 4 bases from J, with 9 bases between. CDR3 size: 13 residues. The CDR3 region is CASSLGQYNEQFF. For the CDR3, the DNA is TGTGCCAGCAGTCTAGGACAGTACAATGAGCAGTTCTTC.

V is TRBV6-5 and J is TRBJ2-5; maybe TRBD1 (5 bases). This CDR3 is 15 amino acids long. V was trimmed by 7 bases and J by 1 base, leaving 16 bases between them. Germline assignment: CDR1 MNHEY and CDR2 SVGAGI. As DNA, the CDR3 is TGTGCCAGCAAAGATCCAGGGATCCCCCAAGAGACCCAGTACTTC. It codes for CASKDPGIPQETQYF.

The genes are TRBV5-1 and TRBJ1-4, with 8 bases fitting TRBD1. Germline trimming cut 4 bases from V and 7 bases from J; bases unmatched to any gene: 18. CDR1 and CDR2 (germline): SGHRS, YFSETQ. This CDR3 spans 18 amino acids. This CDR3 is CASSISPPDRGGGEKLFF. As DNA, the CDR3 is TGCGCCAGCAGCATTTCGCCCCCCGACAGGGGAGGGGGTGAAAAACTGTTTTTT.

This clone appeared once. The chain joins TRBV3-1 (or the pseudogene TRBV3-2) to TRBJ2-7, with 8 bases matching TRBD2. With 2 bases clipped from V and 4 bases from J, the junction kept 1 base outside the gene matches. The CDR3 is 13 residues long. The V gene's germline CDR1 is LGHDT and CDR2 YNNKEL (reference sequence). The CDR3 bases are TGTGCCAGCAGCCAACTAGCGGGTTACGAGCAGTACTTC. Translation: CASSQLAGYEQYF.

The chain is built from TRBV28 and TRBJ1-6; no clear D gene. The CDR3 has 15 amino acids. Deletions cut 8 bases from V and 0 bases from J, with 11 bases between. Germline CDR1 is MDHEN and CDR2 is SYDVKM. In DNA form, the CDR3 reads TGTGCCAGCTTAACTCACAGCTCCTATAATTCACCCCTCCACTTT. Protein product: CASLTHSSYNSPLHF.

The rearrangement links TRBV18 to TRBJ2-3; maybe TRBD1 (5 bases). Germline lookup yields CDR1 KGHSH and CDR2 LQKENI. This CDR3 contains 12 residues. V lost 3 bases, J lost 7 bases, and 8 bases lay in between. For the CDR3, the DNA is TGTGCCAGCTCACCCCAGGGAAATACGCAGTATTTT. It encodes CASSPQGNTQYF.

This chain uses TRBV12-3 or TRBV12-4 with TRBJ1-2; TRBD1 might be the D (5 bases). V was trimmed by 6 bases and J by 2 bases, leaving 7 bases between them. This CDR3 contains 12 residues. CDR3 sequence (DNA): TGTGCCAGCAGCGACAGAAACTATGGCTACACCTTC. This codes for CASSDRNYGYTF.